This T cell receptor (beta chain) was identified in a study of blood T cell repertoires in COVID-19. TCRdb's copy holds only in-frame clones and misses some; the assay was immunoSEQ multiplex PCR. The sample consists of about 190,000 clones, nearly 90% of them appearing once. This TCR derives from a man over 45 with acute or convalescent COVID-19. The sequenced sample was peripheral blood.

CDR3 bases: TGCGCCAGCAGCCATCCCCCGGAGAAAAACACTGAAGCTTTCTTT. This codes for CASSHPPEKNTEAFF. V is TRBV4-1 and J is TRBJ1-1; no firm D call. V was shortened by 3 bases and J by 2 bases, with 13 bases between the two germline ends. This CDR3 is 15 amino acids long. The V gene's germline CDR1 is MGHRA and CDR2 YSYEKL.